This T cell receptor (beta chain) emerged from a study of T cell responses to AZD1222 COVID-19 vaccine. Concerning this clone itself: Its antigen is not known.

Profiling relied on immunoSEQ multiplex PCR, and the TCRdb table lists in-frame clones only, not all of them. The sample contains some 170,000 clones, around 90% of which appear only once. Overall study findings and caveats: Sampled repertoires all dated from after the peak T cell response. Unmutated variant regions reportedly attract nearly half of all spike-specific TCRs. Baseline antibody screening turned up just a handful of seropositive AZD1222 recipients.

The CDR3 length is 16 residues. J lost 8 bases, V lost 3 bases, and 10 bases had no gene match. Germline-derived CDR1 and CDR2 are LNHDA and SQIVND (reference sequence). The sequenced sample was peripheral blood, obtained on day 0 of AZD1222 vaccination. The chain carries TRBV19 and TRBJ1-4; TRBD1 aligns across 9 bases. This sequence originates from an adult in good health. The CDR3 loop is CASSIPTGGFAEKLFF. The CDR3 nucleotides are TGTGCCAGTAGTATCCCTACAGGGGGCTTTGCGGAAAAACTGTTTTTT.